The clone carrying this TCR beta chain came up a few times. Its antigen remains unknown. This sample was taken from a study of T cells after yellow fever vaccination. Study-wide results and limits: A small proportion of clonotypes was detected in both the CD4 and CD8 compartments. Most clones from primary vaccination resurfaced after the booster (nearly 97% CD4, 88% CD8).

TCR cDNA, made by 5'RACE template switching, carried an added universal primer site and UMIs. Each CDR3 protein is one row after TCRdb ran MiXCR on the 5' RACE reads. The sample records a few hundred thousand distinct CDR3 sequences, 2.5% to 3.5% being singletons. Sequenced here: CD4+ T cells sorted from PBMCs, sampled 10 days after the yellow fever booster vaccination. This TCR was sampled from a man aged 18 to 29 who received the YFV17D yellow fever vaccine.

In nucleotides, the CDR3 is TGTGCCAGCAGCGCAAGGGAGGCATACTATGGCTACACCTTC. It encodes CASSAREAYYGYTF. The chain has TRBV9 and TRBJ1-2; D gene uncertain. Trimming took 3 bases from V and 3 from J, leaving 12 bases between them. CDR1 is SGDLS and CDR2 is YYNGEE in the germline V gene. CDR3 length: 14 residues.